The rows below give T cell receptor beta chains drawn from one sample of a study of blood T cell repertoires in COVID-19. Data came from immunoSEQ multiplex PCR; TCRdb stores just in-frame clones and leaves some out. The data show under 300,000 clones, about 80% seen once. The sequencing input was PBMCs or T cells enriched from blood (not recorded which). These TCRs come from a man aged 45 to 65 who had recovered from COVID-19. The CDR3 runs from the conserved cysteine through the conserved F or W. D genes are given only for firm matches. The size field is filled for only some rows; it gives once, few, many or a size class.

clone_size j_call d_call v_call cdr3_nt cdr3_aa
NA TRBJ1-2 NA TRBV30 TGTGCCTCCCCCCGCGGGGGGCATGGCTATGGCTACACCTTC CASPRGGHGYGYTF
NA TRBJ1-3 TRBD1 TRBV11-2 TGTGCCAGCAGCACCCGACAGGGGGGGCCCCTCTCTGGAAACACCATATATTTT CASSTRQGGPLSGNTIYF
NA TRBJ2-7 TRBD2 TRBV28 TGTGCCAGCAGTGGGGGACTAGCGGTATACTACGAGCAGTACTTC CASSGGLAVYYEQYF
NA TRBJ1-2 NA TRBV2 TGTGCCAGCACCGAAAGGGGAGGGACCTATGGCTACACCTTC CASTERGGTYGYTF
NA TRBJ1-5 NA TRBV7-9 TGTGCCAGCAGCTTGGGGGGTAGCGGGCAGCCCCAGCATTTT CASSLGGSGQPQHF
NA TRBJ1-6 NA TRBV6-5 TGTGCCAGCCGGGTCAGCCGGGGGGAGACACCCCTCCACTTT CASRVSRGETPLHF
NA TRBJ2-3 NA TRBV19 TGTGCCAGTAGTAGTAGCAGGGGTGATACGCAGTATTTT CASSSSRGDTQYF
NA TRBJ1-1 NA TRBV5-1 TGCGCCAGCAGTAGCGCTGTGAACACTGAAGCTTTCTTT CASSSAVNTEAFF
NA TRBJ1-3 NA TRBV2 TGTGCCAGCAGCACACCAACAGGACTACGCTCTGGAAACACCATATATTTT CASSTPTGLRSGNTIYF
NA TRBJ2-1 NA TRBV20-1 TGCAGTGCTCCAAACAATGAGCAGTTCTTC CSAPNNEQFF
NA TRBJ2-3 NA TRBV7-3 TGTGCCAGCAGCTTGAGCGGGCCCACAGATACGCAGTATTTT CASSLSGPTDTQYF
NA TRBJ2-7 NA TRBV28 TGTGCCAGCAGTTTCCCCATCGTCCCAGGAGGCTCCTACGAGCAGTACTTC CASSFPIVPGGSYEQYF
NA TRBJ2-1 TRBD2 TRBV3-1/TRBV3-2 TGTGCCAGCAGCCTCAAGGGGCAGGGAGGGAATGAGCAGTTCTTC CASSLKGQGGNEQFF
NA TRBJ2-2 NA TRBV6-2/TRBV6-3 TGTGCCAGCAGTTATCGGCCGGGGGCCGGGGAGCTGTTTTTT CASSYRPGAGELFF
NA TRBJ2-7 TRBD1 TRBV27 TGTGCCAGCAGCCCCAGGGACAGGGGTCATCTAGGCTCCTACGAGCAGTACTTC CASSPRDRGHLGSYEQYF
NA TRBJ1-1 NA TRBV6-1 TGTGCCAGCAGTGAATTTCAGGCGAACACTGAAGCTTTCTTT CASSEFQANTEAFF
NA TRBJ2-1 TRBD1 TRBV7-3 TGTGCCAGCAGCCCTACACCTCCGGGACAGGTGTTGGATGAGCAGTTCTTC CASSPTPPGQVLDEQFF
NA TRBJ1-1 NA TRBV28 TGTGCCAGCAGTCGAGCCGCTGAAGCTTTCTTT CASSRAAEAFF
NA TRBJ2-3 TRBD2 TRBV5-1 TGCGCCAGCAGCTTGGGGACTAGCGGGGGCACAGATACGCAGTATTTT CASSLGTSGGTDTQYF
once TRBJ1-3 NA TRBV6-5 TGTGCCAGCAGTTACTCGAAGGGGACTGGAAACACCATATATTTT CASSYSKGTGNTIYF
NA TRBJ1-2 NA TRBV6-5 TGTGCCAGCAGTTACTTGGGGGCGATAGGTGGCTACACCTTC CASSYLGAIGGYTF
NA TRBJ2-7 TRBD1 TRBV27 TGTGCCAGCAGTTCATTCGGGACAGGGTCCTACGAGCAGTACTTC CASSSFGTGSYEQYF
NA TRBJ1-2 TRBD1 TRBV27 TGTGCCAGCAGTCCCAGTGGGGGACAGAACTATGGCTACACCTTC CASSPSGGQNYGYTF
NA TRBJ1-1 NA TRBV18 TGTGCCAGCTCAATAAATGAACAGACTGAAGCTTTCTTT CASSINEQTEAFF